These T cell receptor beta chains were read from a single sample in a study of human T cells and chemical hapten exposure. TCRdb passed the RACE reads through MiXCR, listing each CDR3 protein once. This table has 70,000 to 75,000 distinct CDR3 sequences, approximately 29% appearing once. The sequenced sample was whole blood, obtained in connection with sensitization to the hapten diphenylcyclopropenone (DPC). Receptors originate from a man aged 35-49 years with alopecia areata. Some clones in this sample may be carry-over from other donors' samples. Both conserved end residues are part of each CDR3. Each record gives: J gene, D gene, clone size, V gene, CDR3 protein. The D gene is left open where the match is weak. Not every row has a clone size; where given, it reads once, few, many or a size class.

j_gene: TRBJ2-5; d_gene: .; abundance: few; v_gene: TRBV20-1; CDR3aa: CSAREARSAQETQYF
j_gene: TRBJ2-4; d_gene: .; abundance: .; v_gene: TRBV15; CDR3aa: CATSRVSGVENIQYF
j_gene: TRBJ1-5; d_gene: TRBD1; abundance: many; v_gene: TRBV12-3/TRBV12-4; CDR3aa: CASSRTGGNQPQHF
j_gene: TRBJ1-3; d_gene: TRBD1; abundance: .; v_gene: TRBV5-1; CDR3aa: CASSSTGASGNTIYF
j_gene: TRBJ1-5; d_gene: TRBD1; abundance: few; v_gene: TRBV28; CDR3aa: CASKGQGGSQPQHF
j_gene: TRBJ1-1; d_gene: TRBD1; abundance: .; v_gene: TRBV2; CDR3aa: CASSRQGLNTEAFF
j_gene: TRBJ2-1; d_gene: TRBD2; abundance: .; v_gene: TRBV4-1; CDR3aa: CASSQAGTSGDNEQFF
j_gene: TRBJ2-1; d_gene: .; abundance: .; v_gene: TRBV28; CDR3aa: CASSFLLSPNNEQFF
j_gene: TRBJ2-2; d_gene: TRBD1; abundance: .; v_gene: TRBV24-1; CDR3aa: CATSDFNRGPLNTGELFF
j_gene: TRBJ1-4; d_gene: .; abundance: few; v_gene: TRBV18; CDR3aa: CASSPLRAGEKLFF
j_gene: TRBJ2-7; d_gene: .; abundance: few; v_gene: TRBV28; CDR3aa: CASSSRQVGGSEQYF
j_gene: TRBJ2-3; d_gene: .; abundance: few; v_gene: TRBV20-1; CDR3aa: CSASYGKGTDTQYF
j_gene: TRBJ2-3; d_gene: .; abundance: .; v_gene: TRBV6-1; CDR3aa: CASKEATRGYF
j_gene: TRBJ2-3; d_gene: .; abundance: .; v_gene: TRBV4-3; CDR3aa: CASSQGPVRGSTDTQYF
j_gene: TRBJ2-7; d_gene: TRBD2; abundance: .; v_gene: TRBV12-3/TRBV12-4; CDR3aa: CASSGLAGTSEQYF
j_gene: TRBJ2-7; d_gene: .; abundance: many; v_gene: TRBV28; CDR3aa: CASIPRGAGSAEQYF
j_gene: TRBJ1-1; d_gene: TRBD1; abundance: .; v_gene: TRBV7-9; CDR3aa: CASSRQGGMTEAFF
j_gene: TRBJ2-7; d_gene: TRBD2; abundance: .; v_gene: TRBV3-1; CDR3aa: CASSPPRTSGSRYEQYF
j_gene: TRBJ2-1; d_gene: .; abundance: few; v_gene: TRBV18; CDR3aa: CASSPGLALNEQFF
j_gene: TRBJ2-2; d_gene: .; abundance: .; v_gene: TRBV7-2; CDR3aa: CASSLAGLRSTGELFF
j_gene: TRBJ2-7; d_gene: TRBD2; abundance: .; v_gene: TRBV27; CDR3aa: CASGPDGLAGSPYEQYF
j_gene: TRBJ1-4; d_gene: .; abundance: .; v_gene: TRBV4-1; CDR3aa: CASSQDGVIGKLFF
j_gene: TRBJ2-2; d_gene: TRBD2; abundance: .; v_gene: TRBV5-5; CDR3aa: CASSLSSGMTNTGELFF